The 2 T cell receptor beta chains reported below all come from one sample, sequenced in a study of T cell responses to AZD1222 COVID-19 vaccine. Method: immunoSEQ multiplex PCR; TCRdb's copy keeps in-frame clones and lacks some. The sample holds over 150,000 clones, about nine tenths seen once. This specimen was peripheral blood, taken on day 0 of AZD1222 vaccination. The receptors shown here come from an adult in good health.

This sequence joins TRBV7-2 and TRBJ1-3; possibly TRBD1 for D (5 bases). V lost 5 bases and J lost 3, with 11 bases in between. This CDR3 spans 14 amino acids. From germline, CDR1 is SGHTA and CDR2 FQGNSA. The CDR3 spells CASSPSGLGNTIYF. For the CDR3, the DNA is TGTGCCAGCAGCCCGTCGGGACTTGGAAACACCATATATTTT.

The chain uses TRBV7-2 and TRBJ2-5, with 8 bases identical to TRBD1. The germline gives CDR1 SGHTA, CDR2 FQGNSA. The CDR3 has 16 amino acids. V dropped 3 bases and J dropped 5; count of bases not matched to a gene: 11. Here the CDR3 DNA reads TGTGCCAGCAGCTTTAGGCGGGACAGGCCCGGCGAGACCCAGTACTTC. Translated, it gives CASSFRRDRPGETQYF.